Sequencing of this T cell receptor (beta chain) was carried out in a study of blood T cell repertoires in COVID-19. Looking at the study overall: COVID-19 samples collected from the United States, Italy and Spain covered acute and convalescent phases. PBMCs, B-cell-depleted T cells, or T cells provided the cDNA or gDNA that made up the material.

The V and J ends lost 8 bases and 7 bases, in that order; junction bases with no gene match: 10. The CDR3 spans 14 residues. Per germline, CDR1 MDHEN and CDR2 SYDVKM. Source study methods: Cell counts per sample came from amplifying reference gene primers. The protocol was immunoSEQ multiplex PCR, while the TCRdb copy is restricted to in-frame clones and leaves out a portion. The D gene and trimming were derived from the DNA, and the V and J assignments and clone size from that table. This sample has 35,000 to 40,000 clones, with approximately 90% found just once. This sequence originates from a man aged 70 or older with acute or convalescent COVID-19. The sequencing input was peripheral blood. The chain joins TRBV28 to TRBJ1-2, with 10 nucleotides matching TRBD1. CDR3 residues: CASRTGQGMGGYTF. The CDR3, as DNA: TGTGCCAGCCGTACGGGACAGGGGATGGGTGGCTACACCTTC.